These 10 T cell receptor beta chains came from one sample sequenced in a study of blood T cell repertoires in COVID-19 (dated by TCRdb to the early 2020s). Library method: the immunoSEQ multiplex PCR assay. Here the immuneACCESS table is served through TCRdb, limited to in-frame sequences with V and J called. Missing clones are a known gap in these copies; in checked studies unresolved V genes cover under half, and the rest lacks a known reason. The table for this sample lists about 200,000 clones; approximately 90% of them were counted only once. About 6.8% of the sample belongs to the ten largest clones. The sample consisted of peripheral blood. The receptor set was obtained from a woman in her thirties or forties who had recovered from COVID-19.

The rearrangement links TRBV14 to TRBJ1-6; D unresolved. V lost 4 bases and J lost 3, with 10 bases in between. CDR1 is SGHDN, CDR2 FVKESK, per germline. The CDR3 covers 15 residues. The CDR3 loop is CASSPSVNYNSPLHF. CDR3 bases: TGTGCCAGCAGCCCATCGGTAAACTATAATTCACCCCTCCACTTT.

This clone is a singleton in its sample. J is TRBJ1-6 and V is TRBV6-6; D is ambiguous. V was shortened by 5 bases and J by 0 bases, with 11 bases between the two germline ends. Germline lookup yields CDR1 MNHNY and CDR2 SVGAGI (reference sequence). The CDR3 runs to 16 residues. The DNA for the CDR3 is TGTGCCAGCAGTCATTCACAGAGCTCCTATAATTCACCCCTCCACTTT. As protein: CASSHSQSSYNSPLHF.

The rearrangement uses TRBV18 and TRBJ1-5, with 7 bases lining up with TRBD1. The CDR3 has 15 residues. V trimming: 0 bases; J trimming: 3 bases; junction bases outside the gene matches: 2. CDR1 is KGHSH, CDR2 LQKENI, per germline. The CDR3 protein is CASSPPGQSNQPQHF. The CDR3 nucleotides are TGTGCCAGCTCACCACCGGGACAGTCCAATCAGCCCCAGCATTTT.

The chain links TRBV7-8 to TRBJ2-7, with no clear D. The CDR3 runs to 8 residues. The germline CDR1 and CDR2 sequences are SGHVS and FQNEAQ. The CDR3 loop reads CASSLDQV. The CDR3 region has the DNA TGTGCCAGCAGCTTAGATCAAGTC.

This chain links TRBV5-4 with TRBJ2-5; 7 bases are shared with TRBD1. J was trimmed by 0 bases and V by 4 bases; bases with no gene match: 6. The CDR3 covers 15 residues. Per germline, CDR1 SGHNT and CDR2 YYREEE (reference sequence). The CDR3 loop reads CASSQKGQNQETQYF. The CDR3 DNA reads TGTGCCAGCAGCCAAAAGGGACAGAACCAAGAGACCCAGTACTTC.

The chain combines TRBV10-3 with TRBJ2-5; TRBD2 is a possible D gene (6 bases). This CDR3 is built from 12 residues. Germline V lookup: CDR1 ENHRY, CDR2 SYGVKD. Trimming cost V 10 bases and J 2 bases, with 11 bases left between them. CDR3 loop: CASGTSQETQYF. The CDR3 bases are TGTGCCAGCGGGACGTCGCAAGAGACCCAGTACTTC.

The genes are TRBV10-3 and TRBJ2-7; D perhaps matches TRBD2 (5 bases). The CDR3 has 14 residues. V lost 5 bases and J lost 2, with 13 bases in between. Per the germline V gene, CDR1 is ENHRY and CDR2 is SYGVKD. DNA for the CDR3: TGTGCCATCAGTACCACGGACTTTCCCTACGAGCAGTACTTC. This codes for CAISTTDFPYEQYF.

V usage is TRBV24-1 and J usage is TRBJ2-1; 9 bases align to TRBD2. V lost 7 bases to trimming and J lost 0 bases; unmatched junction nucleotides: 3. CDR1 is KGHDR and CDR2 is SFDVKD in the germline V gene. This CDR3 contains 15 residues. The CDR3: CATSRRGGSYNEQFF. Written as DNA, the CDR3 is TGTGCCACCAGCCGGCGGGGGGGCTCCTACAATGAGCAGTTCTTC.

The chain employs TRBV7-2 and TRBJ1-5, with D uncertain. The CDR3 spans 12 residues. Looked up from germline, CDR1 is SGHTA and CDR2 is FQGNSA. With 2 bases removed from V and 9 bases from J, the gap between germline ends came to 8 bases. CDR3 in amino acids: CASSLLFMPQHF. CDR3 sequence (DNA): TGTGCCAGCAGCTTACTATTCATGCCCCAGCATTTT.

The CDR3 DNA is TGTGCCATCAGTTCCGCAGGCCCGTGGGACGAGCAGTACTTC. Residues: CAISSAGPWDEQYF. The chain uses TRBV10-3 and TRBJ2-7; D gene uncertain. The CDR3 is made up of 14 amino acids. Germline V gives CDR1 ENHRY, CDR2 SYGVKD. Trimming cost V 5 bases and J 5 bases, with 16 bases left between them.